A selection of T cell receptor beta chains follows, all from one sample in a study of OX40 agonist ivuxolimab in advanced cancers. Here immunoSEQ multiplex PCR was the method, and the copy in TCRdb shows in-frame clones only, minus some. The sample shows some 80,000 clones, around 92% of them seen only once. Sequenced here: CD4+ or CD8+ T cells sorted from blood, sampled in a trial of the OX40 agonist ivuxolimab. The receptors originated from an adult with an advanced solid tumor such as melanoma, head and neck, liver or kidney cancer. Both conserved end residues are part of each CDR3. A D gene is named only where the DNA matches it firmly. Size is omitted from some rows. Given values are once, few, many or a class for expanded clones.

>.|.|TRBV9|TRBJ2-3
CASSPRGSTDTQYF
TGTGCCAGCAGCCCAAGGGGAAGCACAGATACGCAGTATTTT
>.|TRBD1|TRBV6-1|TRBJ1-1
CASSVVGQGDTEAFF
TGTGCCAGCAGTGTTGTGGGACAGGGGGACACTGAAGCTTTCTTT
>.|TRBD2|TRBV5-6|TRBJ2-3
CASSPGGHTDTQYF
TGTGCCAGCAGCCCGGGAGGGCACACAGATACGCAGTATTTT
>.|TRBD1|TRBV5-1|TRBJ2-7
CASSFGTVELYEQYF
TGCGCCAGCAGCTTCGGGACAGTCGAGCTCTACGAGCAGTACTTC
>.|.|TRBV6-6|TRBJ1-3
CASSYSSSPGNTIYF
TGTGCCAGCAGTTACTCGAGCAGCCCTGGAAACACCATATATTTT
>.|TRBD2|TRBV2|TRBJ2-3
CASSEGSLRTSGRAGTQYF
TGTGCCAGCAGTGAAGGGTCCCTCAGGACTAGCGGGAGGGCCGGTACGCAGTATTTT
>.|.|TRBV11-2|TRBJ2-7
CASSLGRDRIYEQYF
TGTGCCAGCAGCTTAGGGCGAGACCGGATCTACGAGCAGTACTTC
>.|TRBD2|TRBV30|TRBJ2-5
CAWSVGGGQETQYF
TGTGCCTGGAGTGTAGGCGGGGGCCAAGAGACCCAGTACTTC
>once|TRBD2|TRBV15|TRBJ2-1
CATSSGGLAGSYNEQFF
TGTGCCACCAGCAGTGGAGGACTAGCGGGTTCCTACAATGAGCAGTTCTTC
>.|.|TRBV6-1|TRBJ1-2
CASSPAGGYTF
TGTGCCAGCAGCCCCGCCGGGGGCTACACCTTC
>.|TRBD1|TRBV27|TRBJ2-7
CASSLSWTGFSYEQYF
TGTGCCAGCAGTTTATCTTGGACAGGGTTTTCCTACGAGCAGTACTTC
>.|.|TRBV4-2|TRBJ1-1
CASSQDSAPWTEAFF
TGTGCCAGCAGCCAAGATTCGGCCCCGTGGACTGAAGCTTTCTTT
>.|.|TRBV11-2|TRBJ1-1
CASSPGTKGGEAFF
TGTGCCAGCAGCCCCGGGACCAAAGGGGGTGAAGCTTTCTTT
>.|.|TRBV6-1|TRBJ1-1
CASRVTQGTEAFF
TGTGCCAGCAGGGTGACACAAGGCACTGAAGCTTTCTTT
>once|.|TRBV27|TRBJ2-3
CASSLKGPGLGDTQYF
TGTGCCAGCAGTTTAAAGGGGCCCGGCTTGGGGGATACGCAGTATTTT
>.|TRBD1|TRBV5-4|TRBJ2-3
CASSPRGATGSGDTQYF
TGTGCCAGCAGCCCGAGAGGGGCGACAGGGAGTGGGGATACGCAGTATTTT
>.|.|TRBV4-1|TRBJ1-5
CASSRTGKGDQPQHF
TGCGCCAGCAGCCGCACAGGGAAGGGCGATCAGCCCCAGCATTTT
>once|.|TRBV6-6|TRBJ2-5
CASSLLATNQETQYF
TGTGCCAGCAGTCTCCTAGCCACAAACCAAGAGACCCAGTACTTC
>.|TRBD2|TRBV4-2|TRBJ2-3
CASSQGTGGGTDTQYF
TGTGCCAGCAGCCAAGGAACGGGGGGGGGTACAGATACGCAGTATTTT
>.|TRBD2|TRBV6-1|TRBJ2-1
CASSAGGSGASEQFF
TGTGCCAGCAGTGCCGGCGGGAGTGGGGCCAGTGAGCAGTTCTTC
>.|TRBD1|TRBV28|TRBJ1-1
CASSSDRDRGAAFF
TGTGCCAGCAGTTCCGACCGGGACAGGGGCGCTGCTTTCTTT
>.|TRBD2|TRBV9|TRBJ2-2
CASSPLTSAGELFF
TGTGCCAGCAGCCCCTTAACTAGCGCCGGGGAGCTGTTTTTT
>few|.|TRBV2|TRBJ1-1
CASDPGAEAFF
TGTGCCAGCGATCCCGGGGCAGAAGCTTTCTTT
>.|.|TRBV7-9|TRBJ1-4
CASSLAVTNEKLFF
TGTGCCAGCAGCTTAGCTGTAACTAATGAAAAACTGTTTTTT
>.|.|TRBV28|TRBJ2-5
CASSLWQETQYF
TGTGCCAGCAGTTTGTGGCAAGAGACCCAGTACTTC
>.|TRBD1|TRBV6-6|TRBJ2-7
CASSTPGGRGEQYF
TGTGCCAGCAGTACGCCAGGGGGCCGGGGCGAGCAGTACTTC
>.|.|TRBV6-5|TRBJ1-1
CASSLGRRRNTEAFF
TGTGCCAGCAGCCTAGGCCGGCGGAGGAACACTGAAGCTTTCTTT
>.|.|TRBV2|TRBJ1-1
CASSDIVRSLPTAFF
TGTGCCAGCAGTGACATTGTCCGCTCACTCCCCACAGCTTTCTTT
>.|.|TRBV5-4|TRBJ1-4
CASSPAGSRDGKLFF
TGTGCCAGCAGCCCAGCCGGGTCTAGGGATGGAAAACTGTTTTTT
>.|.|TRBV5-4|TRBJ1-1
CASSSHQNTYNTEAFF
TGTGCCAGCAGCTCCCACCAAAATACCTACAACACTGAAGCTTTCTTT
>once|.|TRBV29-1|TRBJ1-2
CSVDPQYGYTF
TGCAGCGTTGACCCCCAGTATGGCTACACCTTC
>.|TRBD2|TRBV18|TRBJ2-7
CASSSSSGGSYEQYF
TGTGCCAGCTCATCCTCTAGCGGGGGGTCCTACGAGCAGTACTTC
>.|.|TRBV11-2|TRBJ1-1
CASSLEGKAFF
TGTGCCAGCAGCTTAGAAGGAAAGGCTTTCTTT
>once|TRBD2|TRBV5-1|TRBJ2-5
CASSLGGLAGGETQYF
TGCGCCAGCAGCTTGGGGGGACTAGCGGGAGGAGAGACCCAGTACTTC
>.|.|TRBV5-1|TRBJ2-5
CASRPGGETQYF
TGCGCCAGCAGACCAGGTGGAGAGACCCAGTACTTC
>once|TRBD2|TRBV6-5|TRBJ2-7
CASSRGLAGNEQYF
TGTGCCAGCAGTAGGGGACTAGCGGGTAACGAGCAGTACTTC
>.|TRBD1|TRBV20-1|TRBJ1-2
CSARDPDRVLF
TGCAGTGCTAGAGATCCCGACAGGGTTCTCTTC
>.|TRBD1|TRBV5-1|TRBJ2-7
CASRTTGGSYEQYF
TGCGCCAGCAGAACGACAGGGGGCTCCTACGAGCAGTACTTC
>.|.|TRBV5-1|TRBJ1-3
CASSLETSSGNTIYF
TGCGCCAGCAGCTTGGAGACGTCCTCTGGAAACACCATATATTTT
>once|TRBD1|TRBV2|TRBJ2-1
CASSGDSSYNEQFF
TGTGCCAGCAGTGGGGACAGCTCCTACAATGAGCAGTTCTTC
>.|.|TRBV6-1|TRBJ2-1
CASSGEGQLSYNEQFF
TGTGCCAGCAGTGGGGAAGGACAGCTCTCCTACAATGAGCAGTTCTTC
>.|.|TRBV14|TRBJ2-5
CASSARASGKTQYF
TGTGCCAGCAGCGCCCGGGCTTCTGGGAAGACCCAGTACTTC
>.|.|TRBV5-5|TRBJ2-1
CASSRARGDEQFF
TGTGCCAGCAGCAGAGCTAGGGGCGATGAGCAGTTCTTC
>.|TRBD2|TRBV6-1|TRBJ2-2
CASEGLAETGELFF
TGTGCCAGCGAGGGACTAGCGGAGACCGGGGAGCTGTTTTTT
>.|.|TRBV6-5|TRBJ1-1
CASSYSKGLNTEAFF
TGTGCCAGCAGTTACTCGAAGGGATTGAACACTGAAGCTTTCTTT
>.|.|TRBV6-5|TRBJ2-1
CASSYHQEQFF
TGTGCCAGCAGTTACCACCAGGAGCAGTTCTTC